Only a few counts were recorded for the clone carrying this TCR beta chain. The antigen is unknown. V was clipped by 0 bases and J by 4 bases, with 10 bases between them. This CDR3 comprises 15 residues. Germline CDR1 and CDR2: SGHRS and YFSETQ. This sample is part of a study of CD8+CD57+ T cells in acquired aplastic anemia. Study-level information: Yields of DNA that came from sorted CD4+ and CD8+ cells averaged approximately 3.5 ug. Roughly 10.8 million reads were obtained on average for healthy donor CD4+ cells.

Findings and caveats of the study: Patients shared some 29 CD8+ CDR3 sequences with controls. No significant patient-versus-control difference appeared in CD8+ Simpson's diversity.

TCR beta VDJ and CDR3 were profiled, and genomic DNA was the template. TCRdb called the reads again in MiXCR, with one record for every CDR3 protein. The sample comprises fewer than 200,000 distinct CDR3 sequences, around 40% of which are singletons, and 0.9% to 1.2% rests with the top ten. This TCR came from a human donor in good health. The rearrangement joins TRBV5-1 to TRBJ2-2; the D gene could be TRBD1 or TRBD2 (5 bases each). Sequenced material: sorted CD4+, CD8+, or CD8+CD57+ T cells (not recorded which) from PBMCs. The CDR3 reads CASSLEGAGTGELFF. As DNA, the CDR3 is TGCGCCAGCAGCTTGGAAGGGGCGGGCACCGGGGAGCTGTTTTTT.